This TCR beta chain was observed in a study of blood T cells in healthy people across ages. Primers used in a second PCR of about 7 to 12 cycles were a sample-barcoded 5' primer and a J-beta primer mix. TCRdb called the 5' RACE reads again in MiXCR, with one record for every CDR3 protein. Altogether some 730,000 distinct CDR3 sequences are present, about 20% being singletons, with the ten largest covering 22%. The CDR3 sequence is 14 residues long. V lost 3 bases and J lost 8, with 16 bases in between. The V gene's germline CDR1 is LNHDA and CDR2 SQIVND (reference sequence). Source material: blood. The V call is TRBV19, the J call TRBJ1-2; D possibly corresponds to TRBD1 (5 bases). This TCR came from a man between 65 and 79 years old in good health. The CDR3 reads CASSISPGNIGYTF. CDR3 sequence (DNA): TGTGCCAGTAGTATCTCGCCAGGGAATATCGGCTACACCTTC.